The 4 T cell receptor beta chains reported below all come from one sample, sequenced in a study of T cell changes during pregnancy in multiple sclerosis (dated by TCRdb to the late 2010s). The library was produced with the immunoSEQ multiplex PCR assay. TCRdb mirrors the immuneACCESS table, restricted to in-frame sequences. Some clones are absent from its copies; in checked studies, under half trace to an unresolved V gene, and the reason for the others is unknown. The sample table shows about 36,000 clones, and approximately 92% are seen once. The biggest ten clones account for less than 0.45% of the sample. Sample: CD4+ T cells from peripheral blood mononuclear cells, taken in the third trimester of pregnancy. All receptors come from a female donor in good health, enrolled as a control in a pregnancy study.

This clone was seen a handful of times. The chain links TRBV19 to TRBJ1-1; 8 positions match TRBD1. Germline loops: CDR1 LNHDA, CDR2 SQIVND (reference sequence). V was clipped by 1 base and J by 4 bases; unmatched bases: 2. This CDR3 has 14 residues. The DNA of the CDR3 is TGTGCCAGTAGTATAGGTGACAGGGGCACTGAAGCTTTCTTT. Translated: CASSIGDRGTEAFF.

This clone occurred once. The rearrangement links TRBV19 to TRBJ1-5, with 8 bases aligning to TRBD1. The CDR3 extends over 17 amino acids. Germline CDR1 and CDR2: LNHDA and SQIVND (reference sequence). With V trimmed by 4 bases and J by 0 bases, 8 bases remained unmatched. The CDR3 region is CASSRGTGTDSNQPQHF. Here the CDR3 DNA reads TGTGCCAGTAGTAGGGGGACAGGCACGGATAGCAATCAGCCCCAGCATTTT.

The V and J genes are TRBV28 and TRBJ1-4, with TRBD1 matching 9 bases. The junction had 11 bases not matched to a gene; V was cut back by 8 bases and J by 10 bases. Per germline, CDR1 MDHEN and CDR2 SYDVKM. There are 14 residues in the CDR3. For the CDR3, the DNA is TGTGCCAGCCGCGACGGACAGGGGTATCGAAAACTGTTTTTT. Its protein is CASRDGQGYRKLFF.

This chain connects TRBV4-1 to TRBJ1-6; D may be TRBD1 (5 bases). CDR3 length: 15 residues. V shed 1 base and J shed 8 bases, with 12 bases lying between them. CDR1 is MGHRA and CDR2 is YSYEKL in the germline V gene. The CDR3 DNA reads TGCGCCAGCAGCCAAGGGGGGGTTTTAGATTCACCCCTCCACTTT. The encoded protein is CASSQGGVLDSPLHF.